The 6 T cell receptor beta chains given below trace back to one sample, sequenced in a study of blood T cells in healthy people across ages. A second PCR, run for about 7 to 11 cycles, used a sample-barcoded 5' primer plus a J-beta primer mix. MiXCR, applied by TCRdb to the 5' RACE reads, yields one record per CDR3 protein. Among approximately 690,000 distinct CDR3 sequences listed, 45% to 65% were seen once. Sequencing was performed on blood. These receptors came from a man between 60 and 75 years old in good health.

This rearrangement joins TRBV5-1 to TRBJ2-7; D tentatively reads TRBD1 or TRBD2 (5 bases each). The CDR3 is made up of 15 amino acids. Germline assignment: CDR1 SGHRS and CDR2 YFSETQ. The V gene lost 3 bases and the J gene lost 2 bases, with 15 bases spanning the gap. The CDR3 is CASSSTRRGAYEQYF. CDR3 sequence (DNA): TGCGCCAGCAGCTCGACCCGACGGGGCGCCTACGAGCAGTACTTC.

The rearrangement links TRBV6-6 to TRBJ2-7, with 8 bases lining up with TRBD2. This CDR3 contains 13 residues. Per the germline V gene, CDR1 is MNHNY and CDR2 is SVGAGI (reference sequence). V was clipped by 6 bases and J by 5 bases; unmatched bases: 6. As DNA, the CDR3 is TGTGCCAGCAGCCGGCGGGGGGTCAACGAGCAGTACTTC. It yields the protein CASSRRGVNEQYF.

This clonotype was observed a handful of times. The chain couples TRBV25-1 to TRBJ2-7, with D possibly being TRBD1 (6 bases). V was shortened by 10 bases and J by 4 bases, with 17 bases between the two germline ends. The CDR3 spans 13 residues. Germline CDR1 is MGHDK and CDR2 is SYGVNS. The CDR3 DNA is TGTGCCACGAGGGGGTCCCTCTCGTACGAGCAGTACTTC. It is translated as CATRGSLSYEQYF.

This clonotype was counted a few times. The chain uses TRBV20-1 and TRBJ2-5; 8 bases fit TRBD1. The DNA end lines up better with TRBJ2-7; the J call may be wrong. Per germline, CDR1 DFQATT and CDR2 SNEGSKA (reference sequence). The CDR3 contains 14 residues. The CDR3 nucleotides read TGCAGTGCTAGACCGGACAGGGTAGGCTACGAGCAGTACTTC. Protein: CSARPDRVGYEQYF.

In its sample, this clonotype was seen a few times. This chain connects TRBV29-1 to TRBJ2-4, with D perhaps being TRBD1 or TRBD2 (5 bases each). Per germline, CDR1 SQVTM and CDR2 ANQGSEA. The CDR3 consists of 13 residues. V lost 6 bases, J lost 0 bases, and 9 bases lay in between. CDR3 protein: CSVEGLAKNIQYF. The CDR3 DNA reads TGCAGCGTCGAGGGGCTAGCCAAAAACATTCAGTACTTC. The variable domain in full, with the rest retrieved from reference TRBV29-1 and TRBJ2-4, is SAVISQKPSRDICQRGTSLTIQCQVDSQVTMMFWYRQQPGQSLTLIATANQGSEATYESGFVIDKFPISRPNLTFSTLTVSNMSPEDSSIYLCSVEGLAKNIQYFGAGTRLSVL.

This chain links TRBV7-2 with TRBJ2-3; perhaps TRBD2 as D (5 bases). CDR1 is SGHTA, CDR2 FQGNSA, per germline. The CDR3 covers 15 residues. V dropped 5 bases and J dropped 3 bases, with 15 bases sitting between them. CDR3 bases: TGTGCCAGCAGCACCTTTGGACGGGAAACAGATACGCAGTATTTT. Amino acids: CASSTFGRETDTQYF. Complete variable domain (other parts from reference TRBV7-2 and TRBJ2-3): GAGVSQSPSNKVTEKGKDVELRCDPISGHTALYWYRQSLGQGLEFLIYFQGNSAPDKSGLPSDRFSAERTGGSVSTLTIQRTQQEDSAVYLCASSTFGRETDTQYFGPGTRLTVL.